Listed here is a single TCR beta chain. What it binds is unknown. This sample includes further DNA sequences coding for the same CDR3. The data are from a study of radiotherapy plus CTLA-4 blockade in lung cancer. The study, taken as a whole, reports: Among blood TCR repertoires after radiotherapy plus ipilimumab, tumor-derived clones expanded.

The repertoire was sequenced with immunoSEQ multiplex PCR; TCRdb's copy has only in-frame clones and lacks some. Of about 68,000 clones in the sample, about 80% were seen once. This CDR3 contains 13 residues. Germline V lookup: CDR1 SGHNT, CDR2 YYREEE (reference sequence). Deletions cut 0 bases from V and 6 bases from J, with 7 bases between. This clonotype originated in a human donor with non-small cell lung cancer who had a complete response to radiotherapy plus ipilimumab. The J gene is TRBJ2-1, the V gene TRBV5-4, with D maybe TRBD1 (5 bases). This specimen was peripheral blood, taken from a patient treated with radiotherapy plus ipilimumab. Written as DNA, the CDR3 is TGTGCCAGCAGCTTGGTTGGGGCCAATGAGCAGTTCTTC. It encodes CASSLVGANEQFF.